One sample yielded the 26 T cell receptor beta chains listed below, sequenced in a study of shared clonotypes between healthy human individuals. The method was immunoSEQ multiplex PCR; TCRdb's version includes in-frame clones alone and lacks a portion of them. Altogether more than 2,000,000 clones are present, over 90% being singletons, with the ten largest covering 0.3% to 0.4%. The sample was naive CD4+ T cells from PBMCs. Subset here: CD45RA+ positively selected. Receptor source: a young man in good health. Some clones in this sample may be carry-over from other donors' samples.

The V and J genes are TRBV6-5 and TRBJ2-7, with TRBD1 matching over 9 bases. J lost 5 bases, V lost 0 bases, and 5 bases had no gene match. CDR1 is MNHEY, CDR2 SVGAGI, per germline. The CDR3 consists of 15 residues. The CDR3 spells CASSYSGTGINEQYF. CDR3 nucleotides: TGTGCCAGCAGTTACTCCGGGACAGGGATCAACGAGCAGTACTTC.

This sequence joins TRBV2 and TRBJ1-2, with D possibly matching TRBD1 (5 bases). Germline CDR1 is SNHLY and CDR2 is FYNNEI. CDR3 size: 12 residues. CDR3 in DNA: TGTGAATCCAGGGACGGGTACTATGGCTACACCTTC. Amino acids: CESRDGYYGYTF.

CDR3 amino acids: CAIRRAGGNEQFF. In DNA, the CDR3 is TGTGCCATCCGACGGGCAGGGGGCAATGAGCAGTTCTTC. The genes are TRBV2 and TRBJ2-1, with 7 nucleotides matching TRBD1. The germline gives CDR1 SNHLY, CDR2 FYNNEI. With 10 bases clipped from V and 6 bases from J, the junction kept 9 bases outside the gene matches. CDR3 length: 13 residues.

The gene calls are TRBV7-9 and TRBJ2-1; D possibly uses TRBD1 or TRBD2 (5 bases each). V was shortened by 3 bases and J by 1 base, with 7 bases between the two germline ends. The CDR3 runs 14 residues. The germline V gene encodes CDR1 SEHNR and CDR2 FQNEAQ (reference sequence). CDR3 sequence reads: CASSFEGSYNEQFF. The CDR3 region has the DNA TGTGCCAGCAGCTTCGAGGGGTCCTACAATGAGCAGTTCTTC.

This chain uses TRBV18 with TRBJ2-2; 8 positions agree with TRBD1. V lost 4 bases, J lost 2 bases, and 6 bases stayed unmatched. The CDR3 has 16 amino acids. Germline CDR1 and CDR2: KGHSH and LQKENI. This chain's CDR3 is CASSRLTGVNTGELFF. The CDR3 nucleotides are TGTGCCAGCTCACGACTGACAGGGGTAAACACCGGGGAGCTGTTTTTT.

The chain has TRBV6-1 and TRBJ2-3; 7 bases are a match to TRBD2. Germline V gene data show CDR1 as MNHNS and CDR2 as SASEGT. The length of the CDR3 is 17 residues. The junction had 13 bases not matched to a gene; V was cut back by 2 bases and J by 5 bases. The CDR3 DNA is TGTGCCAGCAGTGAATCAGGGTGGGCTAGCGGTAAAGATACGCAGTATTTT. This translates into CASSESGWASGKDTQYF.

The rearrangement uses TRBV6-1 and TRBJ2-5; perhaps TRBD1 as D (6 bases). V gave up 7 bases and J gave up 5 bases, with 20 bases separating them. The CDR3 is 15 residues long. Per germline, CDR1 MNHNS and CDR2 SASEGT. CDR3 DNA sequence: TGTGCCAGCACTCCACAGGGCGCGCTGAGGGAGACCCAGTACTTC. It yields the protein CASTPQGALRETQYF.

This rearrangement joins TRBV6-1 to TRBJ2-7; weak D call: TRBD2 (5 bases). V lost 4 bases and J lost 0, with 13 bases in between. The CDR3 covers 15 residues. Germline lookup yields CDR1 MNHNS and CDR2 SASEGT. The CDR3 DNA reads as TGTGCCAGCAGTGTCCTCCCGGGGAGCTCCTACGAGCAGTACTTC. It yields the protein CASSVLPGSSYEQYF.

A remark on this clone: Other DNA sequences within the sample encode an identical CDR3. This sequence joins TRBV28 and TRBJ2-7; 7 positions agree with TRBD1. The CDR3 length is 13 residues. The V gene end was trimmed by 4 bases and the J gene end by 3 bases; junction bases not matched to a gene: 3. Germline V gene lookup returns CDR1 MDHEN and CDR2 SYDVKM. In DNA, the CDR3 is TGTGCCAGCAGTTCGGGACAGTACTACGAGCAGTACTTC. Translating gives CASSSGQYYEQYF.

Comment on this clone: Other nucleotide sequences in the sample specify the same CDR3. The chain employs TRBV28 and TRBJ1-1; no definite D call. The CDR3 loop spans 11 amino acids. Germline V gene data show CDR1 as MDHEN and CDR2 as SYDVKM. Between the trimmed V and J ends, which lost 6 bases and 4 bases, there was a span of 6 bases. Written as DNA, the CDR3 is TGTGCCAGCAGGTCGGGCACTGAAGCTTTCTTT. Translated, it gives CASRSGTEAFF.

Only one count was recorded for this clone. The CDR3, as DNA: TGTGCCATCCCAGGGACGGACTCCTACGAGCAGTACTTC. Its translation: CAIPGTDSYEQYF. The gene calls are TRBV21-1 and TRBJ2-7. TRBV21-1 is an annotated pseudogene. The CDR3 length is 13 residues.

The chain uses TRBV29-1 and TRBJ2-7; D not certain. Trimming pared 0 bases from V and 0 bases from J, leaving 6 bases between. The CDR3 consists of 13 residues. Germline CDR1 reads SQVTM; CDR2 reads ANQGSEA. The CDR3 region is CSVEDSFSYEQYF. The CDR3 region has the DNA TGCAGCGTTGAAGACTCTTTCTCCTACGAGCAGTACTTC.

In this sample, this clone turned up a few times. The chain recombines TRBV4-2 with TRBJ1-5; 7 positions agree with TRBD1. The V segment lost 2 bases and the J segment 1 base; nucleotides outside the gene matches: 2. Germline CDR1 and CDR2: LGHNA and YNFKEQ. The CDR3 extends over 15 amino acids. For the CDR3, the DNA is TGTGCCAGCAGCCAACCGGGACAGAGCAATCAGCCCCAGCATTTT. This sequence encodes CASSQPGQSNQPQHF.

The rearrangement joins TRBV18 to TRBJ2-2; 8 positions agree with TRBD2. The CDR3 extends over 16 amino acids. Germline V gives CDR1 KGHSH, CDR2 LQKENI. Germline trimming cut 2 bases from V and 1 base from J; bases unmatched to any gene: 3. CDR3 in amino acids: CASSPVLAGNTGELFF. CDR3 coding DNA: TGTGCCAGCTCACCAGTCCTAGCGGGGAACACCGGGGAGCTGTTTTTT.

The chain combines TRBV29-1 with TRBJ1-2; D is ambiguous. Germline lookup yields CDR1 SQVTM and CDR2 ANQGSEA. Between the trimmed V and J ends, which lost 3 bases and 2 bases, there was a span of 10 bases. CDR3 length: 13 residues. CDR3 in DNA: TGCAGCGTTGACGCCAGATCCAACTATGGCTACACCTTC. Encoded protein: CSVDARSNYGYTF.

The rearrangement uses TRBV13 and TRBJ2-1; TRBD2 agrees at 14 bases. This CDR3 spans 15 amino acids. V shed 6 bases and J 6 bases; nucleotides not matched to a gene: 4. In germline, CDR1 is PRHDT, CDR2 FYEKMQ (reference sequence). CDR3 amino acids: CASSSGLAGGNEQFF. The CDR3 coding sequence is TGTGCCAGCAGTTCCGGACTAGCGGGAGGCAATGAGCAGTTCTTC.

This chain joins TRBV29-1 and TRBJ1-1; TRBD1 might be the D (6 bases). V was cut by 2 bases and J by 1 base, with 11 bases left in between. Germline V gene data show CDR1 as SQVTM and CDR2 as ANQGSEA. The CDR3 is 14 residues long. The CDR3 nucleotides are TGCAGCGTTGAACCAGGGACATCGAACACTGAAGCTTTCTTT. This translates into CSVEPGTSNTEAFF.

The chain links TRBV6-1 to TRBJ1-2, with D uncertain. V was clipped by 4 bases and J by 3 bases, with 9 bases between them. Germline V gene data show CDR1 as MNHNS and CDR2 as SASEGT. The CDR3 totals 13 residues. In DNA, the CDR3 is TGTGCCAGCAGTGTACAGAGGGACTATGGCTACACCTTC. This codes for CASSVQRDYGYTF.

The chain recombines TRBV5-4 with TRBJ2-2; 7 nucleotides align to TRBD1. Germline CDR1 is SGHNT and CDR2 is YYREEE (reference sequence). This CDR3 spans 15 amino acids. V dropped 4 bases and J dropped 2; count of bases not matched to a gene: 5. CDR3 sequence reads: CASSVRQGNTGELFF. The CDR3 DNA is TGTGCCAGCAGCGTACGACAGGGCAACACCGGGGAGCTGTTTTTT.

This chain uses TRBV6-5 with TRBJ2-1; a possible D gene is TRBD2 (6 bases). Trimming removed 2 bases at V and 12 bases at J, with 17 bases between. Germline V gene data show CDR1 as MNHEY and CDR2 as SVGAGI. CDR3 length: 14 amino acids. The CDR3 is CASSYGVGGRGQFF. The CDR3 DNA reads as TGTGCCAGCAGTTACGGCGTCGGGGGAAGGGGGCAGTTCTTC.

This chain uses TRBV5-1 with TRBJ2-1, with a possible D match to TRBD1 (6 bases). CDR3 length: 14 amino acids. Germline V CDR1 and CDR2: SGHRS, YFSETQ. Trimming shortened V by 0 bases and J by 9 bases, and 13 bases separated the two germline ends. This chain's CDR3 is CASSLETRDTEQFF. The CDR3 region has the DNA TGCGCCAGCAGCTTGGAAACCCGGGACACTGAGCAGTTCTTC.

V usage is TRBV6-4 and J usage is TRBJ2-1; 13 nucleotides line up with TRBD2. The CDR3 is made up of 17 amino acids. The junction had 8 bases not matched to a gene; V was cut back by 6 bases and J by 3 bases. CDR1 is MRHNA and CDR2 is SNTAGT in the germline V gene. The CDR3 protein is CASSTSGRANVYNEQFF. CDR3 DNA sequence: TGTGCCAGCAGCACTAGCGGGAGGGCCAATGTCTACAATGAGCAGTTCTTC.

The rearrangement uses TRBV5-7 and TRBJ1-4; 8 positions agree with TRBD1. TRBV5-7 is noted as an ORF with a role that remains uncertain. V trimming: 3 bases; J trimming: 15 bases; junction bases outside the gene matches: 7. This CDR3 is 12 amino acids long. The CDR3 sequence is CASSSNRTGLFF. The CDR3 DNA is TGTGCCAGCAGCTCCAATAGGACAGGGTTGTTTTTT.

The rearrangement links TRBV5-1 to TRBJ2-7, with D possibly TRBD1 on 6 matching bases. Per germline, CDR1 SGHRS and CDR2 YFSETQ. This CDR3 has 14 amino acids. Trimming stripped 3 bases from V and 6 bases from J, with 16 bases between. The CDR3 sequence is CASSSLREGGEQYF. The DNA for the CDR3 is TGCGCCAGCAGCTCCCTACGGGAAGGGGGCGAGCAGTACTTC. Filled out from reference TRBV5-1 and TRBJ2-7, the complete variable domain reads KAGVTQTPRYLIKTRGQQVTLSCSPISGHRSVSWYQQTPGQGLQFLFEYFSETQRNKGNFPGRFSGRQFSNSRSEMNVSTLELGDSALYLCASSSLREGGEQYFGPGTRLTVT.

The gene calls are TRBV5-1 and TRBJ2-1; weak D call: TRBD2 (5 bases). The CDR3 runs 13 residues. The germline V gene has CDR1 SGHRS and CDR2 YFSETQ. The germline V and J ends were trimmed by 0 bases and 9 bases, with 10 bases remaining between them. The CDR3 sequence: CASSLAVEGEQFF. Here the CDR3 DNA reads TGCGCCAGCAGCTTGGCCGTCGAGGGTGAGCAGTTCTTC.

The V and J genes are TRBV18 and TRBJ2-7, with no clear D. Germline V lookup: CDR1 KGHSH, CDR2 LQKENI. The V gene lost 2 bases and the J gene lost 2 bases, with 13 bases spanning the gap. The CDR3 has 15 amino acids. The CDR3 DNA sequence: TGTGCCAGCTCACCAGAGGCTAGGCGAGCCTACGAGCAGTACTTC. Its translation is CASSPEARRAYEQYF.